This T cell receptor beta chain came from a study of shared clonotypes between healthy human individuals. Germline assignment: CDR1 SNHLY and CDR2 FYNNEI. The CDR3 totals 15 residues. Some clones are missing from TCRdb's copy, which holds only in-frame ones; the method was immunoSEQ multiplex PCR. The sample yields 300,000 to 350,000 clones, around 70% seen once. Study-level points and caveats: Relative to memory subsets, naive subsets generally showed larger estimated richness. Donor clonotype sharing was expected to depend on sequencing depth.

With respect to this clone: What it binds is not known. Just one base apart from a much larger clone, this may be a read error.

V gene TRBV2 combines with J gene TRBJ2-7; 9 nucleotides align to TRBD2. The TCR comes from a man between 25 and 39 years old in good health. The sequenced material came from memory CD4+ T cells sorted from blood. As to subset: CD45RA-negative fraction. The CDR3, as DNA: TGTGCCAGCTGCCCGGCGGGAGGGCCAACCTACGAGCAGTGCTTC. This sequence encodes CASCPAGGPTYEQCF.